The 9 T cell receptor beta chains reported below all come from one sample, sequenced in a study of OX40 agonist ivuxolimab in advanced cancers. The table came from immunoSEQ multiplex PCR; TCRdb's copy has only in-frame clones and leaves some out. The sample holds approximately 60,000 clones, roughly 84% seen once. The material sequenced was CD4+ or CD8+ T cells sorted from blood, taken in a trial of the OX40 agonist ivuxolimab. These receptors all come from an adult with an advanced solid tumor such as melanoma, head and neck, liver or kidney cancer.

CDR3 sequence reads: CSSLGLAEGRQYF. In DNA form, the CDR3 reads TGCAGCTCCTTGGGACTAGCGGAAGGCAGGCAGTACTTC. The chain has TRBV29-1 and TRBJ2-7; 11 nucleotides agree with TRBD2. The length of the CDR3 is 13 residues. Trimming at V came to 8 bases and at J to 9 bases, leaving 12 bases not matched to a gene. Germline V gene lookup returns CDR1 SQVTM and CDR2 ANQGSEA.

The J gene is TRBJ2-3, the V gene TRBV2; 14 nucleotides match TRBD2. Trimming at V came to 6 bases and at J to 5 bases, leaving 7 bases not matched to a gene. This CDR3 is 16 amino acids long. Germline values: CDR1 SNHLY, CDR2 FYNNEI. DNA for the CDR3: TGTGCCAGCAGGGAGGGACTAGCGGGAGATGTAGATACGCAGTATTTT. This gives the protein CASREGLAGDVDTQYF.

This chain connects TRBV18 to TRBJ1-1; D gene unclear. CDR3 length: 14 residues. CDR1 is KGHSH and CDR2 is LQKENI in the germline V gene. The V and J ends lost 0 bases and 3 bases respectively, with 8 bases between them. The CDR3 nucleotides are TGTGCCAGCTCACCACCTCTGGTTTACACTGAAGCTTTCTTT. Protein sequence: CASSPPLVYTEAFF.

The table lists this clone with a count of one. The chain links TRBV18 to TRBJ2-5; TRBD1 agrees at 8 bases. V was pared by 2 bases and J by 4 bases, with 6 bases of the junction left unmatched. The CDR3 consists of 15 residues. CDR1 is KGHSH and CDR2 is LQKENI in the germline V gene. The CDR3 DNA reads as TGTGCCAGCTCACCATTCCAGGGGGCGGGAGAGACCCAGTACTTC. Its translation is CASSPFQGAGETQYF.

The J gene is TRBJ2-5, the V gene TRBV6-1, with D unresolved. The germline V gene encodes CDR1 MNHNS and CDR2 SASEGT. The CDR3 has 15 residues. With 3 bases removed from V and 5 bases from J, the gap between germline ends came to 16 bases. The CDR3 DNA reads TGTGCCAGCAGTGATCCCGGAAGGGCGAGGGAGACCCAGTACTTC. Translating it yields CASSDPGRARETQYF.

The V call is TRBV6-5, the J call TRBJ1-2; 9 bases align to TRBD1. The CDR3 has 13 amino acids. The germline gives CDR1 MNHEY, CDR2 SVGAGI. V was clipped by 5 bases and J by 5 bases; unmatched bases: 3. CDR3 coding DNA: TGTGCCAGCAGTCCCGACAGGGGGTATGGCTACACCTTC. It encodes CASSPDRGYGYTF.

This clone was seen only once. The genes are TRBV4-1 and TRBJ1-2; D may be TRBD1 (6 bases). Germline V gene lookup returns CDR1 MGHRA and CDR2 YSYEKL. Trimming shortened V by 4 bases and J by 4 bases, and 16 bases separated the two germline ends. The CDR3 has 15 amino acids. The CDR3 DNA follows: TGCGCCAGCAGCCTCATATCGGGGGCGGGCTATGGCTACACCTTC. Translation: CASSLISGAGYGYTF.

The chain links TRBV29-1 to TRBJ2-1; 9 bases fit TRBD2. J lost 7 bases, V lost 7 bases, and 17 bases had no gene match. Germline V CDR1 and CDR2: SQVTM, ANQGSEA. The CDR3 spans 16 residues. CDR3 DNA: TGCAGCGCTGGGGGAGCAGTCGGGACTAGCTTGAATGAGCAGTTCTTC. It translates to CSAGGAVGTSLNEQFF.

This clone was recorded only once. The CDR3 DNA is TGTGCCAGCAGGGCAGGCCCCGACAGACAGCCTGCCAAAAACATTCAGTACTTC. The encoded protein is CASRAGPDRQPAKNIQYF. The chain employs TRBV27 and TRBJ2-4; tentatively, D is TRBD1 (5 bases). Deletions cut 6 bases from V and 1 base from J, with 22 bases between. The germline CDR1 and CDR2 sequences are MNHEY and SMNVEV (reference sequence). The CDR3 length is 18 residues.